This T cell receptor beta chain was retrieved from a study of beta chain features in type 1 diabetes. Expressed TCRB transcripts were sequenced, since all the RNA that had been isolated was reverse transcribed. TCRdb's table, derived via immunoSEQ multiplex PCR, lists solely in-frame clones and lacks some. The top ten hold 0.65% to 0.8% of the sample, which has approximately 37,000 clones, roughly 50% seen once. The clonotype comes from a woman aged 18-29 years in good health. Sample: central memory CD4+ T cells from blood.

In DNA, the CDR3 is TGTGCCAGCTCAGACGACACATACGAGCAGTACTTC. This gives the protein CASSDDTYEQYF. V is TRBV18 and J is TRBJ2-7; D not certain. V lost 5 bases and J lost 4, with 9 bases in between. Germline V lookup: CDR1 KGHSH, CDR2 LQKENI. CDR3 size: 12 residues. Complete variable domain (other parts from reference TRBV18 and TRBJ2-7): NAGVMQNPRHLVRRRGQEARLRCSPMKGHSHVYWYRQLPEEGLKFMVYLQKENIIDESGMPKERFSAEFPKEGPSILRIQQVVRGDSAAYFCASSDDTYEQYFGPGTRLTVT.